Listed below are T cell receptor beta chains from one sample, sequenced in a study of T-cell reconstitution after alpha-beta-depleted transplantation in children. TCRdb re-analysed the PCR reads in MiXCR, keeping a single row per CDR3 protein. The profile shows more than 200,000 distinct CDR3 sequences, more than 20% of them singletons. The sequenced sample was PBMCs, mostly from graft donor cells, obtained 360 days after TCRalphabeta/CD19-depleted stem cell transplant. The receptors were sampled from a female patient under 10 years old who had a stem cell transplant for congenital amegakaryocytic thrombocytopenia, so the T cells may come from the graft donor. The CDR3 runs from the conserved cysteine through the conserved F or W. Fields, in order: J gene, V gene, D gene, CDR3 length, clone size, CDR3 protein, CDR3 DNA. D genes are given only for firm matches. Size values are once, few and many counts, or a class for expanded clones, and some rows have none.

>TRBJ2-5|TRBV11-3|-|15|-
CASSLGMTRQETQYF
TGTGCCAGCAGCTTAGGAATGACACGGCAAGAGACCCAGTACTTC
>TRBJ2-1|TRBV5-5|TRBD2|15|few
CASSLRLAGPNEQFF
TGTGCCAGCAGCTTACGACTAGCGGGTCCCAATGAGCAGTTCTTC
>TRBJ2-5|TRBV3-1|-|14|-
CASSPTDEQETQYF
TGTGCCAGCAGCCCGACAGACGAACAAGAGACCCAGTACTTC
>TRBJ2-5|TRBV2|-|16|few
CASSEEVRAVGETQYF
TGTGCCAGCAGTGAAGAGGTCAGGGCGGTGGGAGAGACCCAGTACTTC
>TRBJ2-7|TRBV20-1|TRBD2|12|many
CSAMAGGREQYF
TGCAGTGCTATGGCGGGAGGGCGCGAGCAGTACTTC
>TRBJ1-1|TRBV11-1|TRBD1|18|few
CASSLGGDRGPESTEAFF
TGTGCCAGCAGCTTAGGCGGGGACAGGGGGCCAGAGAGCACTGAAGCTTTCTTT
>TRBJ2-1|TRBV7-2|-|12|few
CASSLVSNEQFF
TGTGCCAGCAGCTTAGTCAGCAATGAGCAGTTCTTC
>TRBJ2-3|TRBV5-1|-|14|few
CASSLGHITDTQYF
TGCGCCAGCAGCTTGGGACACATCACAGATACGCAGTATTTT
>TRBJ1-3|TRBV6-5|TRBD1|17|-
CASSYSGQGFTGNTIYF
TGTGCCAGCAGTTACTCGGGACAGGGGTTTACTGGAAACACCATATATTTT
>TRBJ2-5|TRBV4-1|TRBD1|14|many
CASSLGQGLETQYF
TGCGCCAGCAGCCTTGGACAGGGATTGGAGACCCAGTACTTC
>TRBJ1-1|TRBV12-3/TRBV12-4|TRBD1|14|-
CASSLQGAYTEAFF
TGTGCCAGCAGTCTACAGGGGGCATACACTGAAGCTTTCTTT
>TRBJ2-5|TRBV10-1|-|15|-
CASSEGSDDDETQYF
TGCGCCAGCAGTGAGGGGTCGGATGACGACGAGACCCAGTACTTC
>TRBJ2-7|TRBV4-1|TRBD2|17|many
CASSQHTLAGSSYEQYF
TGCGCCAGCAGCCAGCATACATTAGCGGGGAGCTCCTACGAGCAGTACTTC
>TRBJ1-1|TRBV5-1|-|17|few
CASSPHPIGDFVAEAFF
TGCGCCAGCAGCCCACACCCCATAGGGGACTTTGTCGCTGAAGCTTTCTTT
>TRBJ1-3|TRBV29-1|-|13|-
CGVRVHSGNTIYF
TGCGGAGTCAGGGTACACTCTGGAAACACCATATATTTT
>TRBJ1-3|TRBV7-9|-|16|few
CASSPTRGRLGNTIYF
TGTGCCAGCAGCCCCACCCGGGGACGGCTTGGAAACACCATATATTTT
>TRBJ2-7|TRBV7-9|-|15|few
CASSLGDLIPNEQYF
TGTGCCAGCAGCTTAGGGGACCTTATTCCTAACGAGCAGTACTTC
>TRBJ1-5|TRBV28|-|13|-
CASTGYSNQPQHF
TGTGCCAGCACGGGATATAGCAATCAGCCCCAGCATTTT
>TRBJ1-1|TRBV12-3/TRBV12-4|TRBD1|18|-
CASSRVDRGLTKNTEAFF
TGTGCCAGCAGTCGCGTCGACAGGGGACTGACTAAGAACACTGAAGCTTTCTTT
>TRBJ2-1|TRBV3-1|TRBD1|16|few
CASSPGTGRAHLAQFF
TGTGCCAGCAGCCCGGGGACAGGCCGGGCCCATCTTGCGCAGTTCTTC
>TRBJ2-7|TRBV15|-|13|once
CATSRDLRDEQYF
TGTGCCACCAGCAGAGATTTAAGGGACGAGCAGTACTTC
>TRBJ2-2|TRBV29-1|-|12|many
CSGGGNTGELFF
TGCAGCGGAGGGGGGAACACCGGGGAGCTGTTTTTT
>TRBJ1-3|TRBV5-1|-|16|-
CASSSGPLSSGNTIYF
TGCGCCAGCAGCTCGGGACCGTTGAGCTCTGGAAACACCATATATTTT
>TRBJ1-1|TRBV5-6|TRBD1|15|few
CASSPQTGWNTEAFF
TGTGCCAGCAGCCCACAGACAGGGTGGAACACTGAAGCTTTCTTT
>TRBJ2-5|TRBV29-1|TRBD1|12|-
CSVQGARETQYF
TGCAGCGTACAGGGGGCGCGGGAGACCCAGTACTTC
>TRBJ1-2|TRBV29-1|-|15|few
CSVEVPTPIAYGYTF
TGCAGCGTTGAAGTGCCCACCCCAATTGCCTATGGCTACACCTTC
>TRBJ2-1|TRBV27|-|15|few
CASSSPDPSYNEQFF
TGTGCCAGCAGTTCCCCTGACCCCTCCTACAATGAGCAGTTCTTC
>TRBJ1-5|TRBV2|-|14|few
CASRDSYSNQPQHF
TGTGCCAGCAGGGACTCCTATAGCAATCAGCCCCAGCATTTT
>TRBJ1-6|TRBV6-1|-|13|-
CASSEQANSPLHF
TGTGCCAGCAGTGAACAGGCGAATTCACCCCTCCACTTT
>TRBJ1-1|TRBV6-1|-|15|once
CASSPTDRRNTEAFF
TGTGCCAGCAGCCCTACGGACAGAAGAAACACTGAAGCTTTCTTT
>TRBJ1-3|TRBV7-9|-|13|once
CPSSLSRLNTIYF
TGTCCCAGCAGCCTCTCTAGACTAAACACCATATATTTT
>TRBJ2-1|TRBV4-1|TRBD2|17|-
CASSLLSGGGAEDEQFF
TGCGCCAGCAGCCTCCTAAGCGGCGGGGGGGCGGAGGATGAGCAGTTCTTC
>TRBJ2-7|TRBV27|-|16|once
CASSLSSQGTSYEQYF
TGTGCCAGCAGTTTATCGAGCCAGGGGACCTCCTACGAGCAGTACTTC
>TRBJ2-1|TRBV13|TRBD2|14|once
CASSAGLPNGEQFF
TGTGCCAGCAGCGCGGGACTACCAAATGGTGAGCAGTTCTTC
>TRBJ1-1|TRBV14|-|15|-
CASSHSYLTNTEAFF
TGTGCCAGCAGCCATTCCTATCTTACTAACACTGAAGCTTTCTTT
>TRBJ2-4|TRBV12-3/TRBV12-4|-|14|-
CASSLWLTKNIQYF
TGTGCCAGCAGTTTATGGTTGACCAAAAACATTCAGTACTTC
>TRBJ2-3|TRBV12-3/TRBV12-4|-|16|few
CASTQPGGWSPDTQYF
TGTGCCAGCACCCAACCCGGGGGATGGAGTCCAGATACGCAGTATTTT